A selection of T cell receptor beta chains follows, all from one sample in a study of OX40 agonist ivuxolimab in advanced cancers. Sequencing was performed with immunoSEQ multiplex PCR; in TCRdb, only in-frame clones are kept and a portion is missing. The table includes around 20,000 clones, roughly 87% detected once. Sequencing used CD4+ or CD8+ T cells sorted from blood, obtained in a trial of the OX40 agonist ivuxolimab. These receptors were obtained from an adult with an advanced solid tumor such as melanoma, head and neck, liver or kidney cancer. Each CDR3 is given with its conserved first and last residue. D genes are given only for firm matches. The size field is filled for only some rows; it gives once, few, many or a size class.

J gene: TRBJ2-6
clone size: NA
V gene: TRBV7-3
D gene: NA
CDR3 DNA: TGTGCCAGCAGCTTAACGGCGAGATCTGGGGCCAACGTCCTGACTTTC
CDR3 protein: CASSLTARSGANVLTF

J gene: TRBJ1-5
clone size: NA
V gene: TRBV28
D gene: NA
CDR3 DNA: TGTGCCAGCACCTGGGACCTAATTAGCAATCAGCCCCAGCATTTT
CDR3 protein: CASTWDLISNQPQHF

J gene: TRBJ2-3
clone size: NA
V gene: TRBV6-6
D gene: NA
CDR3 DNA: TGTGCCTCCCAAAATACGCAGTATTTT
CDR3 protein: CASQNTQYF

J gene: TRBJ2-2
clone size: once
V gene: TRBV9
D gene: NA
CDR3 DNA: TGTGCCAGCAGTCCGACGAACACCGGGGAGCTGTTTTTT
CDR3 protein: CASSPTNTGELFF

J gene: TRBJ1-1
clone size: NA
V gene: TRBV29-1
D gene: NA
CDR3 DNA: TGCAGCGTTGCGAAAGCAGAAGCTTTCTTT
CDR3 protein: CSVAKAEAFF

J gene: TRBJ1-3
clone size: NA
V gene: TRBV12-5
D gene: NA
CDR3 DNA: TGTGCTAGTGGTTTGGGCAGCTCTGGAAACACCATATATTTT
CDR3 protein: CASGLGSSGNTIYF

J gene: TRBJ2-7
clone size: NA
V gene: TRBV7-9
D gene: NA
CDR3 DNA: TGTGCCAGCAGCTGGACCGTTTACGAGCAGTACTTC
CDR3 protein: CASSWTVYEQYF

J gene: TRBJ2-2
clone size: once
V gene: TRBV5-4
D gene: NA
CDR3 DNA: TGTGCCAGCAGCTTCTGGGGGACGGGAGTGGGCACCGGGGAGCTGTTTTTT
CDR3 protein: CASSFWGTGVGTGELFF

J gene: TRBJ1-1
clone size: NA
V gene: TRBV4-2
D gene: NA
CDR3 DNA: TGTGCCAGCAGTCCGCAGCAGGCACAGGCGAACACTGAAGCTTTCTTT
CDR3 protein: CASSPQQAQANTEAFF

J gene: TRBJ2-3
clone size: NA
V gene: TRBV7-3
D gene: TRBD2
CDR3 DNA: TGTGCCAGCAGCCTGGGACTAGCGGGAGGACCTAGCACAGATACGCAGTATTTT
CDR3 protein: CASSLGLAGGPSTDTQYF

J gene: TRBJ2-2
clone size: NA
V gene: TRBV7-9
D gene: NA
CDR3 DNA: TGTGCCAGCAGCTCTACACTGGCCCCGAACACCGGGGAGCTGTTTTTT
CDR3 protein: CASSSTLAPNTGELFF

J gene: TRBJ1-5
clone size: few
V gene: TRBV19
D gene: TRBD1
CDR3 DNA: TGTGCCAGTAGTATTGGTCAGGGGGCGGTTCAGCCCCAGCATTTT
CDR3 protein: CASSIGQGAVQPQHF

J gene: TRBJ2-1
clone size: NA
V gene: TRBV2
D gene: NA
CDR3 DNA: TGTGCCAGCAGTGAGGGGCTTTCCTCCTACAATGAGCAGTTCTTC
CDR3 protein: CASSEGLSSYNEQFF

J gene: TRBJ2-1
clone size: NA
V gene: TRBV7-9
D gene: NA
CDR3 DNA: TGTGCCAGCAGCCTTATTCTTGAGCAGTTCTTC
CDR3 protein: CASSLILEQFF

J gene: TRBJ2-1
clone size: NA
V gene: TRBV9
D gene: TRBD2
CDR3 DNA: TGTGCCAGCAGCCCCCGGCGGGAGGGCCGGGGTGAGCAGTTCTTC
CDR3 protein: CASSPRREGRGEQFF

J gene: TRBJ1-3
clone size: NA
V gene: TRBV2
D gene: NA
CDR3 DNA: TGTGCCAGCAGGATTGGTCCTGGAAACACCATATATTTT
CDR3 protein: CASRIGPGNTIYF

J gene: TRBJ2-7
clone size: NA
V gene: TRBV29-1
D gene: TRBD1
CDR3 DNA: TGCAGCGTTGGGAGACAGGGAGTCCCCTACGAGCAGTACTTC
CDR3 protein: CSVGRQGVPYEQYF

J gene: TRBJ2-4
clone size: NA
V gene: TRBV10-1
D gene: NA
CDR3 DNA: TGCGCCAGCAGGGGGAGCGGAGGCCCGACGGACATTCAGTACTTC
CDR3 protein: CASRGSGGPTDIQYF

J gene: TRBJ1-5
clone size: NA
V gene: TRBV28
D gene: NA
CDR3 DNA: TGTGCCAGCACCCTCAAGGGGGGGCGCAATCAGCCCCAGCATTTT
CDR3 protein: CASTLKGGRNQPQHF

J gene: TRBJ2-7
clone size: NA
V gene: TRBV28
D gene: TRBD2
CDR3 DNA: TGTGCCAGCACCGGACTAGCGAACGGTGCGTCGTTGTACGAGCAGTACTTC
CDR3 protein: CASTGLANGASLYEQYF

J gene: TRBJ2-2
clone size: NA
V gene: TRBV9
D gene: NA
CDR3 DNA: TGTGCCAGCAGCGGCCACAGGGCGAACACCGGGGAGCTGTTTTTT
CDR3 protein: CASSGHRANTGELFF

J gene: TRBJ2-3
clone size: NA
V gene: TRBV7-9
D gene: TRBD2
CDR3 DNA: TGTGCCAGCAGCTTACTAGCGGGACGCACAGATACGCAGTATTTT
CDR3 protein: CASSLLAGRTDTQYF

J gene: TRBJ2-1
clone size: NA
V gene: TRBV4-2
D gene: NA
CDR3 DNA: TGTGCCAGCAGCCAAGGAGAAGACAATGAGCAGTTCTTC
CDR3 protein: CASSQGEDNEQFF

J gene: TRBJ2-7
clone size: once
V gene: TRBV19
D gene: TRBD2
CDR3 DNA: TGTGCCAGTAGTATAGGCGTGGCTAGCGGGATCTACGAGCAGTACTTC
CDR3 protein: CASSIGVASGIYEQYF

J gene: TRBJ2-3
clone size: NA
V gene: TRBV7-2
D gene: NA
CDR3 DNA: TGTGCCACGGACGGAGGTTTCACAGATACGCAGTATTTT
CDR3 protein: CATDGGFTDTQYF

J gene: TRBJ1-1
clone size: NA
V gene: TRBV30
D gene: NA
CDR3 DNA: TGTGCCTGGAGCCTCTCGGGGCTGGACACTGAAGCTTTCTTT
CDR3 protein: CAWSLSGLDTEAFF

J gene: TRBJ2-3
clone size: NA
V gene: TRBV7-9
D gene: NA
CDR3 DNA: TGTGCCAGCAGCCCTCGAGGAGACTCAGATACGCAGTATTTT
CDR3 protein: CASSPRGDSDTQYF

J gene: TRBJ2-5
clone size: NA
V gene: TRBV28
D gene: NA
CDR3 DNA: TGTGCCAGCAGTCCAGTGGGGCGCCAAGAGACCCAGTACTTC
CDR3 protein: CASSPVGRQETQYF

J gene: TRBJ2-2
clone size: few
V gene: TRBV5-4
D gene: TRBD2
CDR3 DNA: TGTGCCAGCCGACCTGAAAGCGGGAGGGCCGGCGGGGAGCTGTTTTTT
CDR3 protein: CASRPESGRAGGELFF